The clone carrying this T cell receptor beta chain was picked up many times. What was sequenced were expressed TCRB transcripts, since all of the isolated RNA had been reverse transcribed. TCRdb's copy holds only in-frame clones and misses some; the assay was immunoSEQ multiplex PCR. The sample comprises 200,000 to 250,000 clones, under 13% of which are singletons, and over 1% rests with the top ten. The record originates from a study of beta chain features in type 1 diabetes. The TCR sequence derives from a man aged 18 to 29 in good health. The sample taken for sequencing was central memory CD4+ T cells from blood.

The CDR3 loop reads CAWSLLGANEKLFF. For the CDR3, the DNA is TGTGCCTGGAGCCTACTAGGGGCTAATGAAAAACTGTTTTTT. The chain couples TRBV30 to TRBJ1-4, with D possibly being TRBD1 (5 bases). The CDR3 consists of 14 residues. Germline V CDR1 and CDR2: GTSNPN, SVGIG (reference sequence). The germline V and J ends were trimmed by 3 bases and 3 bases, with 11 bases remaining between them. Looking up the rest from reference TRBV30 and TRBJ1-4 gives the full variable domain: SQTIHQWPATLVQPVGSPLSLECTVEGTSNPNLYWYRQAAGRGLQLLFYSVGIGQISSEVPQNLSASRPQDRQFILSSKKLLLSDSGFYLCAWSLLGANEKLFFGSGTQLSVL.